One TCR beta chain is described in this entry. The antigen is unknown. This sample was included in a study of CD8 T cells in ankylosing spondylitis. Study outcomes and limitations: Within matched ankylosing spondylitis synovial fluid, disease-linked clones were reportedly significantly enriched. Seemingly characteristic of ankylosing spondylitis blood was a TCR beta motif consisting of roughly 8 highly homologous variants.

Library preparation for TCR beta used quantitative 5'-RACE with molecular barcodes. TCRdb used MiXCR to reprocess the 5' RACE reads, holding one entry per CDR3 protein. The sample has roughly 670,000 distinct CDR3 sequences; roughly 19% are singletons. Germline V gives CDR1 LGHNT, CDR2 FRNRAP. This CDR3 spans 12 amino acids. V lost 3 bases to trimming and J lost 7 bases, with 7 bases between them. The rearrangement links TRBV12-5 to TRBJ2-1; no clear D. Specimen: blood, either unsorted or a sorted T cell fraction (not recorded which). The receptor's source is a male donor with ankylosing spondylitis. Here the CDR3 DNA reads TGTGCTAGTGGTTTATTAGGTAATGAGCAGTTCTTC. This translates into CASGLLGNEQFF.